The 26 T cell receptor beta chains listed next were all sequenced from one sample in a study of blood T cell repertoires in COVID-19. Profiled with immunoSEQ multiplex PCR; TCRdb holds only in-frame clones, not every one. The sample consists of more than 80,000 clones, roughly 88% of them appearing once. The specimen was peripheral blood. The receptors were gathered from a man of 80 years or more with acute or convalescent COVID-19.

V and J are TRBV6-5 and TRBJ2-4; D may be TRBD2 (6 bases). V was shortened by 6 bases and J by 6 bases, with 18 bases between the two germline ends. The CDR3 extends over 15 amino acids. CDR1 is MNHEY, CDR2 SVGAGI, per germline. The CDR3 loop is CASSPSLGRGNIQYF. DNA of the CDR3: TGTGCCAGCAGCCCCTCCCTGGGGCGGGGAAACATTCAGTACTTC.

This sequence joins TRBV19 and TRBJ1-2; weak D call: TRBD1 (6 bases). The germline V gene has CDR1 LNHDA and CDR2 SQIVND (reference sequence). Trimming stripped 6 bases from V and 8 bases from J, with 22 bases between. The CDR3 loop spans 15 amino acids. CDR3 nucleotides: TGTGCCAGTAGCGGATTCGGGGGGCGAGGCAGCGGCTACACCTTC. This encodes CASSGFGGRGSGYTF.

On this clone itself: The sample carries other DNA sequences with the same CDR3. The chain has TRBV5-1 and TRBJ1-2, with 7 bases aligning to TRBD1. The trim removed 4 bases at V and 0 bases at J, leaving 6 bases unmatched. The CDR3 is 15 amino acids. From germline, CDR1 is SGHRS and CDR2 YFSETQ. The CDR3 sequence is CASSVSGTANYGYTF. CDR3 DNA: TGCGCCAGCAGCGTATCCGGGACAGCTAACTATGGCTACACCTTC.

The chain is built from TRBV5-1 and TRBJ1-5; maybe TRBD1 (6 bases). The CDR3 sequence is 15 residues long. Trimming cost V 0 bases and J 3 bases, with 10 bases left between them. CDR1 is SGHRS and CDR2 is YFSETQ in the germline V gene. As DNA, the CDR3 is TGCGCCAGCAGCTTGGATCCAGGGGACAATCAGCCCCAGCATTTT. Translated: CASSLDPGDNQPQHF.

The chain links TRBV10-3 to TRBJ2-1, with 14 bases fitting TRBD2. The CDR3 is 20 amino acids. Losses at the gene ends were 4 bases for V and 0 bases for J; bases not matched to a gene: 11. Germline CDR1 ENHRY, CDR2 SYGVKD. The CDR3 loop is CAISGGGTSGSRISYNEQFF. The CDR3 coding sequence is TGTGCCATCAGTGGGGGGGGGACTAGCGGGAGTCGGATCTCCTACAATGAGCAGTTCTTC.

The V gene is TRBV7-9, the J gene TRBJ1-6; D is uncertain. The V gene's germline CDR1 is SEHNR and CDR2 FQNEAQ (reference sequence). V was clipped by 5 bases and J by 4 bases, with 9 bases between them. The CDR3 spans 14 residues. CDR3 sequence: CASSPGVYNSPLHF. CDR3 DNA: TGTGCCAGCAGCCCCGGGGTATATAATTCACCCCTCCACTTT. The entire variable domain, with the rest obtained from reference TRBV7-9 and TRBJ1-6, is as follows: DTGVSQNPRHKITKRGQNVTFRCDPISEHNRLYWYRQTLGQGPEFLTYFQNEAQLEKSRLLSDRFSAERPKGSFSTLEIQRTEQGDSAMYLCASSPGVYNSPLHFGNGTRLTVT.

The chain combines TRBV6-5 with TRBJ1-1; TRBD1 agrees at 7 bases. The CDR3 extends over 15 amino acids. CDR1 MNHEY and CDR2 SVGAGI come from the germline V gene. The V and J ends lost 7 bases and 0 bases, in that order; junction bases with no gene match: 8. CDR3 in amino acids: CASNSLTGLNTEAFF. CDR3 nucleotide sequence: TGTGCCAGCAATTCCCTGACAGGGCTGAACACTGAAGCTTTCTTT.

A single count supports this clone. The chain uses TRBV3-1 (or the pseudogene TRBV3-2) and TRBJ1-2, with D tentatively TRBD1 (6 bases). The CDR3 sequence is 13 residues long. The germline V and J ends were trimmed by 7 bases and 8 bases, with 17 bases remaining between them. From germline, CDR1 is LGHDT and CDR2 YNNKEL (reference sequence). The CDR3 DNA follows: TGTGCCAGCACCCAGAGTGGGGGCCAGGGCTACACCTTC. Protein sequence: CASTQSGGQGYTF.

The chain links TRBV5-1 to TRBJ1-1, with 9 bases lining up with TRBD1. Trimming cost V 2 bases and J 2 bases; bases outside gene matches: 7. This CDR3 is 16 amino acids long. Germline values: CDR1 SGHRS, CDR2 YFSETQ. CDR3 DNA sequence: TGCGCCAGCAGCTTACAGGGGGCTGCCGTAAACACTGAAGCTTTCTTT. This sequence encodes CASSLQGAAVNTEAFF. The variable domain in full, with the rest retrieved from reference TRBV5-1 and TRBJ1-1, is KAGVTQTPRYLIKTRGQQVTLSCSPISGHRSVSWYQQTPGQGLQFLFEYFSETQRNKGNFPGRFSGRQFSNSRSEMNVSTLELGDSALYLCASSLQGAAVNTEAFFGQGTRLTVV.

CDR3 region: CASSQGQNNQPQHF. The CDR3 region has the DNA TGTGCCAGCTCCCAAGGACAAAACAATCAGCCCCAGCATTTT. The chain recombines TRBV18 with TRBJ1-5; weak D call: TRBD1 (5 bases). The germline V and J ends were trimmed by 6 bases and 3 bases, with 12 bases remaining between them. Germline loops: CDR1 KGHSH, CDR2 LQKENI. The CDR3 runs 14 residues.

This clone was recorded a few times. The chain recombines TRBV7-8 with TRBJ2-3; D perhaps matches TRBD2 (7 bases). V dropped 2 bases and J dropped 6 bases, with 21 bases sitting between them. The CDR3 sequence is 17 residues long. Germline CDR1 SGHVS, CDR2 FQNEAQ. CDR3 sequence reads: CASSLPQRGGGGDTQYF. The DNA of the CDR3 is TGTGCCAGCAGCTTACCCCAAAGAGGGGGGGGCGGGGATACGCAGTATTTT.

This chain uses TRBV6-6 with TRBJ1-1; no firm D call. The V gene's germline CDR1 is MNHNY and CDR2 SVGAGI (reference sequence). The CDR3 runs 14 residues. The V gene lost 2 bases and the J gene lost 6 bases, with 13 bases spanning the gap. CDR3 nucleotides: TGTGCCAGCAGTTACCGGACGGCCGGGGCTGAAGCTTTCTTT. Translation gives CASSYRTAGAEAFF.

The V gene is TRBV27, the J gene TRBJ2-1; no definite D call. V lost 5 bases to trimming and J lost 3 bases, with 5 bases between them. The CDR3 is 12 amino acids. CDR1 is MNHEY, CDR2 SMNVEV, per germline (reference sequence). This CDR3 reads CASSTGYNEQFF. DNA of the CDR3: TGTGCCAGCAGTACGGGCTACAATGAGCAGTTCTTC.

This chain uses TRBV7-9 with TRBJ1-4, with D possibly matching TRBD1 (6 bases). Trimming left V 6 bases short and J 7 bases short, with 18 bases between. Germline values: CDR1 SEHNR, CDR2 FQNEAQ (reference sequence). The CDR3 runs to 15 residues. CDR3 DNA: TGTGCCAGCAGTCGTAACCAGGGGCAAGGTGAAAAACTGTTTTTT. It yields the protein CASSRNQGQGEKLFF. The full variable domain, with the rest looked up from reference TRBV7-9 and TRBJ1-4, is DTGVSQNPRHKITKRGQNVTFRCDPISEHNRLYWYRQTLGQGPEFLTYFQNEAQLEKSRLLSDRFSAERPKGSFSTLEIQRTEQGDSAMYLCASSRNQGQGEKLFFGSGTQLSVL.

The CDR3 here is CSADLLGGKYF. DNA of the CDR3: TGCAGTGCTGACCTCTTGGGGGGGAAGTACTTC. V usage is TRBV20-1 and J usage is TRBJ2-7; 7 bases are a match to TRBD2. Germline assignment: CDR1 DFQATT and CDR2 SNEGSKA (reference sequence). There are 11 residues in the CDR3. After removal of 5 bases from V and 11 bases from J, the junction contained 9 bases not matched to a gene.

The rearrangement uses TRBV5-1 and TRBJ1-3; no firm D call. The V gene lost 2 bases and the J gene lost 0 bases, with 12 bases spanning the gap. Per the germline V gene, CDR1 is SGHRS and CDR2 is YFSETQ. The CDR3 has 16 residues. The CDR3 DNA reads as TGCGCCAGCAGCTTAGGAGACCAAGCCTCTGGAAACACCATATATTTT. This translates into CASSLGDQASGNTIYF.

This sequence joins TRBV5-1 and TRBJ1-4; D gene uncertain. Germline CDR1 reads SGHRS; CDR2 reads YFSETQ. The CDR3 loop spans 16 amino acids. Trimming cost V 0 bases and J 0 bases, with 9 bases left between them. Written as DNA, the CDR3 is TGCGCCAGCAGCTTGGACACAGCCGCAACTAATGAAAAACTGTTTTTT. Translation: CASSLDTAATNEKLFF.

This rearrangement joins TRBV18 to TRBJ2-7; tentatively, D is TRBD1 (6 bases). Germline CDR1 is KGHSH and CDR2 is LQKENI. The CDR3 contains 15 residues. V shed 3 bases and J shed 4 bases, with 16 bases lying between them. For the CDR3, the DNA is TGTGCCAGCTCACCCCGGCAGGGGAGTGGGTACGAGCAGTACTTC. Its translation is CASSPRQGSGYEQYF.

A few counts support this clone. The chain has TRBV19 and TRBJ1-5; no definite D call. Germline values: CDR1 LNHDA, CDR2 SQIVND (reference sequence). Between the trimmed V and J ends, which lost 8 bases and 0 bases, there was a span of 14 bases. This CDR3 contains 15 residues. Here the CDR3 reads CASRTLQNSNQPQHF. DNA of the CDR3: TGTGCCAGTCGAACCCTACAGAATAGCAATCAGCCCCAGCATTTT.

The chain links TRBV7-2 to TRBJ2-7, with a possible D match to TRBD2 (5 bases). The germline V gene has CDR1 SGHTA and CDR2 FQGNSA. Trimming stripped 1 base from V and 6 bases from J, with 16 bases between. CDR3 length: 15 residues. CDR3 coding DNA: TGTGCCAGCAGCTTAGAGGGAGCAGCAATGAGCGAGCAGTACTTC. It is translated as CASSLEGAAMSEQYF.

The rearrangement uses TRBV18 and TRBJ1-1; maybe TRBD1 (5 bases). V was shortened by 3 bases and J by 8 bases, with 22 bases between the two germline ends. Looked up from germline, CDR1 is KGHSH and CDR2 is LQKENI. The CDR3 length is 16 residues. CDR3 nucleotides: TGTGCCAGCTCACCGGTCGGAGGGCGCCAGGGCAGAGAAGCTTTCTTT. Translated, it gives CASSPVGGRQGREAFF.

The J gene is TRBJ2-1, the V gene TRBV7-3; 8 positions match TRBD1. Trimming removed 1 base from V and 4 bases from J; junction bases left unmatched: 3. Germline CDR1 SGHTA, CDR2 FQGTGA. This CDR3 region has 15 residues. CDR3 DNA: TGTGCCAGCAGCTTAAACAGGGGGATGTACAATGAGCAGTTCTTC. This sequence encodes CASSLNRGMYNEQFF. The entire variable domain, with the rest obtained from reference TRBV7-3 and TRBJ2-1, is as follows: GAGVSQTPSNKVTEKGKYVELRCDPISGHTALYWYRQSLGQGPEFLIYFQGTGAADDSGLPNDRFFAVRPEGSVSTLKIQRTERGDSAVYLCASSLNRGMYNEQFFGPGTRLTVL.

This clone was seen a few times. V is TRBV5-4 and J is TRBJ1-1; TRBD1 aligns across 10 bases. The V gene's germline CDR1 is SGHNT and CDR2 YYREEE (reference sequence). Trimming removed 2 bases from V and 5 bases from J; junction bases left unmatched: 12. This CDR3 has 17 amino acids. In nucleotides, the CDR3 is TGTGCCAGCAGCTTCCCAGGGACAGGGGTTTTTGGGACTGAAGCTTTCTTT. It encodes CASSFPGTGVFGTEAFF.

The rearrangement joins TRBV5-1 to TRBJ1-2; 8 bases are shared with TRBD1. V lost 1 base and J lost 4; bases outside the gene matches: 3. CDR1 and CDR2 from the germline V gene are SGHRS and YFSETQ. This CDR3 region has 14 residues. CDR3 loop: CASSLSTGVYGYTF. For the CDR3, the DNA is TGCGCCAGCAGCTTGTCGACAGGGGTCTATGGCTACACCTTC.

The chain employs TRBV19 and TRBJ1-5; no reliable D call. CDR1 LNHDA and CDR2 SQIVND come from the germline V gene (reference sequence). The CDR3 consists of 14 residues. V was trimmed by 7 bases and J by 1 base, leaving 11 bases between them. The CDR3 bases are TGTGCCAGTAATGCGGCGGCGAGCAATCAGCCCCAGCATTTT. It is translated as CASNAAASNQPQHF.

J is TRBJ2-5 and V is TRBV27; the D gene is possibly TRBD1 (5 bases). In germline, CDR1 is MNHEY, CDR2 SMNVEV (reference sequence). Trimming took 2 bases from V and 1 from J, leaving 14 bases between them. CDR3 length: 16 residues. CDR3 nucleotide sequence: TGTGCCAGCAGTTTACGGGCAGGGTACGTCCAAGAGACCCAGTACTTC. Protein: CASSLRAGYVQETQYF.